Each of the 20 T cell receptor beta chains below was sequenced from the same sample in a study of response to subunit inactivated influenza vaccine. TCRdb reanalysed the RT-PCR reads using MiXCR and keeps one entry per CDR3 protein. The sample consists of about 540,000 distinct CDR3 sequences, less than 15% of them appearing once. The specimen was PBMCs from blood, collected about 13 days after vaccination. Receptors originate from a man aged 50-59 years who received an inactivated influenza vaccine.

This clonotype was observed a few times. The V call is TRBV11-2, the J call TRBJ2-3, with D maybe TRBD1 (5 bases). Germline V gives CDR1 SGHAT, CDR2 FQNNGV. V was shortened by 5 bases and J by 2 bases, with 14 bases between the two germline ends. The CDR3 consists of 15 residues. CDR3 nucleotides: TGTGCCAGCAGCCTCAGGGTTAGGACCACAGATACGCAGTATTTT. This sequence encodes CASSLRVRTTDTQYF.

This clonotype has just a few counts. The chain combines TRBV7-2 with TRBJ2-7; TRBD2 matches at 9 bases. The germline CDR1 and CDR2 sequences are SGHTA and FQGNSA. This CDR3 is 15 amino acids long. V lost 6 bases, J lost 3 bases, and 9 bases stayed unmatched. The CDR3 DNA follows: TGTGCCAGCAGGTCGGATAGCGGGGGAGGCTACGAGCAGTACTTC. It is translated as CASRSDSGGGYEQYF. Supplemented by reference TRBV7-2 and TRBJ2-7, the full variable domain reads GAGVSQSPSNKVTEKGKDVELRCDPISGHTALYWYRQSLGQGLEFLIYFQGNSAPDKSGLPSDRFSAERTGGSVSTLTIQRTQQEDSAVYLCASRSDSGGGYEQYFGPGTRLTVT.

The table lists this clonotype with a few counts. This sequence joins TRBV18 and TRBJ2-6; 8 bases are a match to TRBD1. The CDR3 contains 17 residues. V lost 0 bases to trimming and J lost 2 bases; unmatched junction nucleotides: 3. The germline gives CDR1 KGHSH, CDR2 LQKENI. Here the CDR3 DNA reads TGTGCCAGCTCACCACCTCAGGGGGCGGCTGGGGCCAACGTCCTGACTTTC. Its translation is CASSPPQGAAGANVLTF.

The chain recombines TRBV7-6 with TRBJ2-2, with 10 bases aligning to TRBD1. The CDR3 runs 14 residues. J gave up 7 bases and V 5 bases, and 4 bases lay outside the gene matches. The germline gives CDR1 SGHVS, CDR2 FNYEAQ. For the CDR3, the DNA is TGTGCCAGCAGCCCCGGGACAGGGGTCGGGGAGCTGTTTTTT. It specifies CASSPGTGVGELFF.

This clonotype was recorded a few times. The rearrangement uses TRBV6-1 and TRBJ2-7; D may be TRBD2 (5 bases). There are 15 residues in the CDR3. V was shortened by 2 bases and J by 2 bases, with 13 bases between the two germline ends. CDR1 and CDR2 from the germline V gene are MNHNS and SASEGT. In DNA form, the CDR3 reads TGTGCCAGCAGTGAATTCGAGGGCCCGGCCTACGAGCAGTACTTC. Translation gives CASSEFEGPAYEQYF.

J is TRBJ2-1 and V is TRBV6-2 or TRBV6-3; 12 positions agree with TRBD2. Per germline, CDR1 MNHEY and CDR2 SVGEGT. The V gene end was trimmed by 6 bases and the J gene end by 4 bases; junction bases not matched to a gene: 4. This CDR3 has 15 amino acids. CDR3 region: CASRITSGGYNEQFF. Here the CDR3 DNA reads TGTGCCAGCAGGATCACTAGCGGGGGGTACAATGAGCAGTTCTTC.

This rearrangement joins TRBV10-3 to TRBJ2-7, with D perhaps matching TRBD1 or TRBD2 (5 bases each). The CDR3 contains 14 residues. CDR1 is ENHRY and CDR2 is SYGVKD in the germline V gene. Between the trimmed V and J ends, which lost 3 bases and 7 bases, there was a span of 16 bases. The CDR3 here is CAISEVEGRWEQYF. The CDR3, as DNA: TGTGCCATCAGTGAAGTTGAGGGGCGCTGGGAGCAGTACTTC.

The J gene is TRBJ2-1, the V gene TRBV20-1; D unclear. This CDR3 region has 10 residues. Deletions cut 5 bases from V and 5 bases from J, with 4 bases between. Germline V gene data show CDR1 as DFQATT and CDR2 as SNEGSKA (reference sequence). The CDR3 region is CSALDNEQFF. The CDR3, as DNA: TGCAGTGCTTTAGACAATGAGCAGTTCTTC.

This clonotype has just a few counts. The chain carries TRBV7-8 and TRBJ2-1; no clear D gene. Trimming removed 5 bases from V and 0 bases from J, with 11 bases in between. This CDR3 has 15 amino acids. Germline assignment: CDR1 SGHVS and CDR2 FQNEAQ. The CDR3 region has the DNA TGTGCCAGCAGCGTAACACGGACCTCCTACAATGAGCAGTTCTTC. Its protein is CASSVTRTSYNEQFF.

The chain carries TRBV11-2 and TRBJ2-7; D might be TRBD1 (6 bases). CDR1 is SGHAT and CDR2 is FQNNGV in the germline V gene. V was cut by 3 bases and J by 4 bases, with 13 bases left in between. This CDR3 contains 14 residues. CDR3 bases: TGTGCCAGCAGCTTTTTCAGAGACAGGTACGAGCAGTACTTC. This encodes CASSFFRDRYEQYF. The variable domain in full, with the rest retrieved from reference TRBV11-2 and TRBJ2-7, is EAGVAQSPRYKIIEKRQSVAFWCNPISGHATLYWYQQILGQGPKLLIQFQNNGVVDDSQLPKDRFSAERLKGVDSTLKIQPAKLEDSAVYLCASSFFRDRYEQYFGPGTRLTVT.

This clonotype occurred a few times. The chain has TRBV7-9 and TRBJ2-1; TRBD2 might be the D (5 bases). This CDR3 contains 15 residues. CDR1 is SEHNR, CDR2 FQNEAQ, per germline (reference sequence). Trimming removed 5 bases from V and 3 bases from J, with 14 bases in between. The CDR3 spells CASSPASTSYNEQFF. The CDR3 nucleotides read TGTGCCAGCAGCCCCGCTTCTACTAGCTACAATGAGCAGTTCTTC. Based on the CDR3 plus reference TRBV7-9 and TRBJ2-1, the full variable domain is DTGVSQNPRHKITKRGQNVTFRCDPISEHNRLYWYRQTLGQGPEFLTYFQNEAQLEKSRLLSDRFSAERPKGSFSTLEIQRTEQGDSAMYLCASSPASTSYNEQFFGPGTRLTVL.

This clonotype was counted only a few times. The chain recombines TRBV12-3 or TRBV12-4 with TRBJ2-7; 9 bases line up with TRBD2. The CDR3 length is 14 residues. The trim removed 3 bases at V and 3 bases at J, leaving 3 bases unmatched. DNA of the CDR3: TGTGCCAGCAGTTTCTCTAGCGGGGTCTACGAGCAGTACTTC. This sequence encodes CASSFSSGVYEQYF.

In DNA form, the CDR3 reads TGTGCCAGCAGCTACAATCCGGTGGGGGGCTACACCTTC. Translation: CASSYNPVGGYTF. The chain couples TRBV7-2 to TRBJ1-2; D is undetermined. V was shortened by 4 bases and J by 8 bases, with 14 bases between the two germline ends. CDR3 length: 13 residues. The germline CDR1 and CDR2 sequences are SGHTA and FQGNSA.

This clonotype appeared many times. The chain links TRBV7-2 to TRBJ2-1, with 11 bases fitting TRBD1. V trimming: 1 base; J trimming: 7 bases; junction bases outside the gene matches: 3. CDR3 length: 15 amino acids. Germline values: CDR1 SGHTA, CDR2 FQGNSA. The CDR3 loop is CASSLVGTGGNEQFF. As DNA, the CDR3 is TGTGCCAGCAGCTTAGTCGGGACAGGGGGTAATGAGCAGTTCTTC.

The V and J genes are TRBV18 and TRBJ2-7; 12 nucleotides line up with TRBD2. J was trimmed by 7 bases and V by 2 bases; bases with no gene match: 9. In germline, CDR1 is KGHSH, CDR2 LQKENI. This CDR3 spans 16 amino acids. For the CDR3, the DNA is TGTGCCAGCTCACCAACGCTAGCGGGAGGGCCAGGGGAGCAGTACTTC. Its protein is CASSPTLAGGPGEQYF.

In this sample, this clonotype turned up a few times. CDR3 bases: TGCGCCAGCAGCTTGGGCGCACCGGGGCCAAGAGAGAACTACTTC. This sequence encodes CASSLGAPGPRENYF. The chain combines TRBV5-1 with TRBJ2-5; the D call may be TRBD1 or TRBD2 (5 bases each). CDR3 length: 15 amino acids. CDR1 and CDR2 (germline): SGHRS, YFSETQ. V gave up 0 bases and J gave up 14 bases, with 23 bases separating them.

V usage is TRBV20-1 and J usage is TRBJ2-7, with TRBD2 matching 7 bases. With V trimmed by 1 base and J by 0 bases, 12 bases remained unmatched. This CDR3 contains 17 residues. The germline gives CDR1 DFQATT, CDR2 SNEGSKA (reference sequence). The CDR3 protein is CSARATTGGSASYEQYF. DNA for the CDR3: TGCAGTGCTAGAGCCACCACCGGGGGGAGCGCCTCCTACGAGCAGTACTTC.

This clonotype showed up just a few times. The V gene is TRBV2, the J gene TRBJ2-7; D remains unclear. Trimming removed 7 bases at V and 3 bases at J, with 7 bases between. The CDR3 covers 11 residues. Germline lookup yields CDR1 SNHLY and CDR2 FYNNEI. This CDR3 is CASTANYEQYF. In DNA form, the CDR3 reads TGTGCCAGCACAGCAAACTACGAGCAGTACTTC.

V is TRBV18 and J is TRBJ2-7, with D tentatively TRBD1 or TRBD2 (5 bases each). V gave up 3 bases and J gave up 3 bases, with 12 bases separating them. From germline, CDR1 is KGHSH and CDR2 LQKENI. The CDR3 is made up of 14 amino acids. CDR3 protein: CASSPRDGYYEQYF. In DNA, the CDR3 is TGTGCCAGCTCACCCCGGGACGGTTACTACGAGCAGTACTTC.

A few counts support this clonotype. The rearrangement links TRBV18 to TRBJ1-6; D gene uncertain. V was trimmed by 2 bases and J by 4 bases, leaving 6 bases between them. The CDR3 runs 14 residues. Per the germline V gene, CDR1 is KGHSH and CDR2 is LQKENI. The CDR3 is CASSPEGYNSPLHF. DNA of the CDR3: TGTGCCAGCTCACCAGAGGGATATAATTCACCCCTCCACTTT.